This is a list of T cell receptor beta chains from one sample in a study of CD8 T cells in Susac syndrome. Each CDR3 protein is one row after TCRdb ran MiXCR on the immunoSEQ multiplex PCR reads. In the table there are 200,000 to 300,000 distinct CDR3 sequences, about 96% of which are singletons. Sequences were obtained from CD4+ T cells from PBMCs. The origin of the receptors is a human donor with Susac syndrome. Each CDR3 is given with its conserved first and last residue. D genes are given only for firm matches. Where a row states a size, it is once, few, many or the class of an expanded clone; other rows omit it.

V gene,D gene,clone size,J gene,CDR3 DNA,CDR3 protein
TRBV20-1,TRBD2,.,TRBJ2-4,TGCAGTGCCCAGACGGGGGGAGACATTCAGTACTTC,CSAQTGGDIQYF
TRBV9,.,.,TRBJ1-2,TGTGCCAGCAGCGTAGCCCCAGGGGAGGCGGACGGCTACACCTTC,CASSVAPGEADGYTF
TRBV9,.,.,TRBJ1-1,TGTGCCAGCAGCGTAGGTGCGCAGGGTGTTGTCTCTGAAGCTTTCTTT,CASSVGAQGVVSEAFF
TRBV20-1,TRBD2,.,TRBJ2-1,TGCAGTGCCACAAACCTAGCGGGACTACACAATGAGCAGTTCTTC,CSATNLAGLHNEQFF
TRBV20-1,.,.,TRBJ2-3,TGCAGTGCGGGCCACGAGAGACGCACAGATACGCAGTATTTT,CSAGHERRTDTQYF
TRBV18,.,few,TRBJ2-7,TGTGCCAGCTCACCAGAGTACGAGCAGTACTTC,CASSPEYEQYF
TRBV12-3/TRBV12-4,.,.,TRBJ2-7,TGTGCCAGCAGTTGGTCCCCCGACGGCGAGCAGTACTTC,CASSWSPDGEQYF
TRBV25-1,.,.,TRBJ2-7,TGTGCCAGCTCGAGGGACCTCGGGGGCGGACAGTACTTC,CASSRDLGGGQYF
TRBV29-1,TRBD2,.,TRBJ2-1,TGCAGCACGGGAGGAGGAGGCAATGAGCAGTTCTTC,CSTGGGGNEQFF
TRBV3-1,.,.,TRBJ2-7,TGTGCCAGCAGCCAGAACTCCTACGAGCAGTACTTC,CASSQNSYEQYF
TRBV4-1,.,once,TRBJ1-4,TGCGCCAGCAGCCGAGACACAGGATCCGGGACTAATGAAAAACTGTTTTTT,CASSRDTGSGTNEKLFF
TRBV30,.,.,TRBJ2-7,TGTGCCTGGAGTACCCCAGGGCACCGAGAATACGAGCAGTACTTC,CAWSTPGHREYEQYF
TRBV6-6,.,.,TRBJ2-5,TGTGCCAGCAGTTACAGGGCTCTGGAGACCCAGTACTTC,CASSYRALETQYF
TRBV20-1,.,once,TRBJ2-4,TGCAGTGCGGAGGTAGCCAAAAACATTCAGTACTTC,CSAEVAKNIQYF
TRBV5-1,.,.,TRBJ2-7,TGCGCCAGCGGATCGACAGGTAATACCTACGAGCAGTACTTC,CASGSTGNTYEQYF
TRBV29-1,TRBD2,once,TRBJ2-7,TGCAGCGTTTACTCTAGCGGGAGTACCTACGAGCAGTACTTC,CSVYSSGSTYEQYF
TRBV15,.,.,TRBJ1-1,TGTGCCACCAGCACAGACCAAATCACTGAAGCTTTCTTT,CATSTDQITEAFF
TRBV29-1,.,.,TRBJ1-3,TGCAGCGTTGTCCCCCGGGCTGGAGCACTCTCTGGAAACACCATATATTTT,CSVVPRAGALSGNTIYF
TRBV9,TRBD2,.,TRBJ2-5,TGTGCCAGCAGCGTAGCTATACGTCGGGAGGCAAACCAAGAGACCCAGTACTTC,CASSVAIRREANQETQYF
TRBV5-8,.,.,TRBJ2-2,TGTGCCAGCAGCTTGGTGACAGTTCTAAAGACCGGGGAGCTGTTTTTT,CASSLVTVLKTGELFF
TRBV20-1,TRBD2,.,TRBJ2-1,TGCAGTGCTACCGAATACGGGACTAGCGGTTACAATGAGCAGTTCTTC,CSATEYGTSGYNEQFF
TRBV11-2,.,.,TRBJ2-1,TGTGCCAGCAGCCCCGGGGGGACAGATTACAATGAGCAGTTCTTC,CASSPGGTDYNEQFF
TRBV7-8,TRBD1,.,TRBJ2-5,TGTGCCAGCAGCGTTGACCGGGACAGGGGAAGGGAGACCCAGTACTTC,CASSVDRDRGRETQYF
TRBV7-2,TRBD1,.,TRBJ2-7,TGTGCCAGCACCCCGACAGGGCTTGACACGATAGGCTTCTACGAGCAGTACTTC,CASTPTGLDTIGFYEQYF
TRBV20-1,.,.,TRBJ2-5,TGCAGTGCTAGAGGAGACACCGGAGAGACCCAGTACTTC,CSARGDTGETQYF
TRBV30,TRBD2,.,TRBJ2-5,TGTGCCTGGAGTCTCCCTGGGACTAGCGGCACGGGCGCCCAGTACTTC,CAWSLPGTSGTGAQYF
TRBV19,TRBD1,.,TRBJ2-4,TGTGCCAGTAGTCCCCGACAGGGGCCAGCGCCCATTCAGTACTTC,CASSPRQGPAPIQYF
TRBV7-9,.,.,TRBJ2-7,TGTGCCAGCAGCCGGGGCTACTCCTACGAGCAGTACTTC,CASSRGYSYEQYF
TRBV28,TRBD2,.,TRBJ2-1,TGTGCCAGCAGTTCCCCATACCGGGAGGGCCACAATGAGCAGTTCTTC,CASSSPYREGHNEQFF
TRBV24-1,TRBD2,.,TRBJ2-1,TGTGCCACCAGTGATTTTGGCGGGAGGGCCGGCAATGAGCAGTTCTTC,CATSDFGGRAGNEQFF
TRBV28,.,.,TRBJ2-2,TGTGCCGGCTCATCGACAGGCGAGAACACCGGGGAGCTGTTTTTT,CAGSSTGENTGELFF
TRBV27,.,.,TRBJ2-7,TGTGCCAGCAGAGACGAAGGGGCCGGGAGTAACGAGCAGTACTTC,CASRDEGAGSNEQYF
TRBV6-2/TRBV6-3,.,.,TRBJ2-6,TGTGCCAGCAGGATGCATGGGGCCAACGTCCTGACTTTC,CASRMHGANVLTF
TRBV29-1,TRBD1,.,TRBJ2-7,TGCAGCGTTGGGACAGGGGGGAGCGAGCAGTACTTC,CSVGTGGSEQYF
TRBV6-2/TRBV6-3,.,.,TRBJ2-4,TGTGCCAGCAGTTACAGTGGCAGTCTAAACATTCAGTACTTC,CASSYSGSLNIQYF
TRBV28,TRBD1,.,TRBJ1-5,TGTGCCAGCACTCGGACAGGGGCTACCCAGCATTTT,CASTRTGATQHF
TRBV3-1,.,.,TRBJ1-2,TGTGCCAGCAGCGGGGGTGGCTACACCTTC,CASSGGGYTF
TRBV28,.,once,TRBJ2-1,TGTGCCAGCACCCGTATGTCAGGCAGTTACAATGAGCAGTTCTTC,CASTRMSGSYNEQFF
TRBV15,.,.,TRBJ2-4,TGTGCCACCAGCAGAGATCTGATGGTAGCCAAAAACATTCAGTACTTC,CATSRDLMVAKNIQYF
TRBV12-3/TRBV12-4,TRBD1,once,TRBJ2-7,TGTGCCAGCAGTCCAGGGGGTTCGGGGCAGTACTTC,CASSPGGSGQYF
TRBV29-1,.,.,TRBJ1-2,TGCAGCGCTGTCAGGGGAGGAAATGGCTACACCTTC,CSAVRGGNGYTF
TRBV9,TRBD1,.,TRBJ2-7,TGTGCCAGCAGCGAGTCGACAGGGGCTACCTACGAGCAGTACTTC,CASSESTGATYEQYF
TRBV29-1,.,.,TRBJ1-2,TGCAGCGTTGAAGTCGGGTTCGAAAGCTCCGGCCGCTACACCTTC,CSVEVGFESSGRYTF
TRBV7-9,.,.,TRBJ2-5,TGTGCCAGCAGCTTTTGGGGGCTTGAGACCCAGTACTTC,CASSFWGLETQYF
TRBV4-2,TRBD1,.,TRBJ1-4,TGTGCCAGCAGCCAAGTCGGACAGGGGGTCCGGGAAAAACTGTTTTTT,CASSQVGQGVREKLFF
TRBV15,.,.,TRBJ1-1,TGTGCCACCAGCAGAGACCTACAGGGTCCTTTCGCTGAAGCTTTCTTT,CATSRDLQGPFAEAFF
TRBV9,TRBD2,.,TRBJ2-7,TGTGCCAGCAGCGTAGCTTCCCTAGCGGGATCCTACGAGCAGTACTTC,CASSVASLAGSYEQYF
TRBV2,TRBD1,.,TRBJ1-1,TGTGCCAGCAAAGAGGGACAGGGGAATACTGAAGCTTTCTTT,CASKEGQGNTEAFF
TRBV4-1,.,.,TRBJ2-1,TGCGCCAGCAGCCATCCCGGACGGAACAATGAGCAGTTCTTC,CASSHPGRNNEQFF